These 2 T cell receptor beta chains were sequenced from one sample in a study of T-cell memory formation after mild COVID-19. Each CDR3 protein is one row after TCRdb ran MiXCR on the 5' RACE reads. Here the sample spans 30,000 to 45,000 distinct CDR3 sequences, about an eighth being singletons. The specimen sequenced was PBMCs or a T cell subset sorted from them (not recorded which). The receptors were gathered from a man aged 18 to 29 who had mild COVID-19 (a few samples of this study predate the infection). Cell type and time point are not known.

CDR3 sequence: CASKGPENIQYF. The CDR3 DNA sequence: TGTGCCAGCAAAGGGCCCGAAAACATTCAGTACTTC. The chain links TRBV11-3 to TRBJ2-4; D is uncertain. The V gene lost 7 bases and the J gene lost 5 bases, with 9 bases spanning the gap. Per germline, CDR1 SGHNT and CDR2 YENEEA. The CDR3 spans 12 residues.

This clonotype appeared many times. V and J are TRBV5-1 and TRBJ1-2; D ambiguous. In germline, CDR1 is SGHRS, CDR2 YFSETQ. V lost 5 bases, J lost 4 bases, and 15 bases lay in between. The CDR3 is made up of 14 amino acids. In nucleotides, the CDR3 is TGCGCCAGCAGTGTATCAGCGGTTCGCTATGGCTACACCTTC. It specifies CASSVSAVRYGYTF.